Below are 11 T cell receptor beta chains sequenced from a single sample in a study of blood T cell repertoires in COVID-19. Only in-frame clones appear in the TCRdb table, and some are missing; sequencing was by immunoSEQ multiplex PCR. The profile shows tens of thousands of clones, 90% of them singletons. The sample consisted of peripheral blood. These receptor sequences come from a human donor in a cohort sampled during active COVID-19.

The chain has TRBV15 and TRBJ1-3; 8 nucleotides agree with TRBD1. The germline V gene encodes CDR1 LNHNV and CDR2 YYDKDF (reference sequence). The V segment lost 5 bases and the J segment 4 bases; nucleotides outside the gene matches: 4. The CDR3 covers 14 residues. The CDR3 sequence: CATSARTGGNTIYF. The CDR3 nucleotides read TGTGCCACCAGCGCTAGGACAGGGGGAAACACCATATATTTT. Full variable domain (outside the CDR3, taken from reference TRBV15 and TRBJ1-3): DAMVIQNPRYQVTQFGKPVTLSCSQTLNHNVMYWYQQKSSQAPKLLFHYYDKDFNNEADTPDNFQSRRPNTSFCFLDIRSPGLGDTAMYLCATSARTGGNTIYFGEGSWLTVV.

This clone was detected only once. The rearrangement links TRBV7-8 to TRBJ2-3, with 8 bases fitting TRBD2. The J segment lost 2 bases and the V segment lost 5 bases, leaving 6 bases of the junction unmatched. Germline V lookup: CDR1 SGHVS, CDR2 FQNEAQ. This CDR3 is built from 15 residues. CDR3 in amino acids: CASSRKAGVTDTQYF. The CDR3 DNA is TGTGCCAGCAGCCGAAAAGCGGGAGTCACAGATACGCAGTATTTT. The variable domain in full, completed from reference TRBV7-8 and TRBJ2-3, reads GAGVSQSPRYKVAKRGQDVALRCDPISGHVSLFWYQQALGQGPEFLTYFQNEAQLDKSGLPSDRFFAERPEGSVSTLKIQRTQQEDSAVYLCASSRKAGVTDTQYFGPGTRLTVL.

The chain has TRBV5-4 and TRBJ2-7, with 14 bases that match TRBD2. The CDR3 totals 16 residues. The V segment lost 4 bases and the J segment 5 bases; nucleotides outside the gene matches: 8. Germline V CDR1 and CDR2: SGHNT, YYREEE (reference sequence). For the CDR3, the DNA is TGTGCCAGCAGCCAGGGACTAGCGGGAGCGTGGGACGAGCAGTACTTC. Its translation: CASSQGLAGAWDEQYF.

This chain connects TRBV28 to TRBJ1-5, with 9 bases aligning to TRBD1. CDR1 is MDHEN, CDR2 SYDVKM, per germline. Trimming took 3 bases from V and 7 from J; bases not matched to a gene: 7. The length of the CDR3 is 15 residues. The CDR3 loop reads CASSFADRGTQPQHF. CDR3 nucleotide sequence: TGTGCCAGCAGTTTCGCGGACAGGGGAACGCAGCCCCAGCATTTT. Using reference TRBV28 and TRBJ1-5 for the parts outside the CDR3, the full variable domain is DVKVTQSSRYLVKRTGEKVFLECVQDMDHENMFWYRQDPGLGLRLIYFSYDVKMKEKGDIPEGYSVSREKKERFSLILESASTNQTSMYLCASSFADRGTQPQHFGDGTRLSIL.

The V call is TRBV6-2 or TRBV6-3, the J call TRBJ1-2; a possible D gene is TRBD1 (5 bases). Per germline, CDR1 MNHEY and CDR2 SVGEGT. CDR3 length: 17 residues. The V end was cut by 5 bases, the J end by 3 bases, with 22 bases between. The CDR3 loop is CASSPLDPGNPDYGYTF. The CDR3 DNA reads as TGTGCCAGCAGTCCACTCGACCCAGGGAACCCCGACTATGGCTACACCTTC.

The genes are TRBV19 and TRBJ2-1; TRBD1 aligns across 11 bases. The CDR3 has 19 residues. From germline, CDR1 is LNHDA and CDR2 SQIVND (reference sequence). V shed 9 bases and J 5 bases; nucleotides not matched to a gene: 21. The CDR3 is CARGAGTGGPGGPNNEQFF. Here the CDR3 DNA reads TGTGCCAGGGGAGCCGGGACAGGGGGGCCGGGAGGGCCCAACAATGAGCAGTTCTTC.

The CDR3 is CASSIRTGTTLAKNIQYF. The CDR3, as DNA: TGTGCCAGTAGTATAAGGACAGGGACTACGCTAGCCAAAAACATTCAGTACTTC. V and J are TRBV19 and TRBJ2-4; D perhaps matches TRBD1 (8 bases). The CDR3 is 18 amino acids. The ends were cut back, 2 bases at V and 0 bases at J, with 17 bases in the middle. Germline CDR1 LNHDA, CDR2 SQIVND (reference sequence). Full variable domain (remainder filled in from reference TRBV19 and TRBJ2-4): DGGITQSPKYLFRKEGQNVTLSCEQNLNHDAMYWYRQDPGQGLRLIYYSQIVNDFQKGDIAEGYSVSREKKESFPLTVTSAQKNPTAFYLCASSIRTGTTLAKNIQYFGAGTRLSVL.

The chain is built from TRBV2 and TRBJ1-2, with 9 bases lining up with TRBD1. The germline V gene encodes CDR1 SNHLY and CDR2 FYNNEI. With 1 base clipped from V and 8 bases from J, the junction kept 5 bases outside the gene matches. This CDR3 is 14 amino acids long. The CDR3 region is CASSEEGQGEGYTF. Written as DNA, the CDR3 is TGTGCCAGCAGTGAAGAGGGACAGGGTGAGGGCTACACCTTC.

The chain has TRBV30 and TRBJ2-5; D call uncertain. Germline values: CDR1 GTSNPN, CDR2 SVGIG (reference sequence). The V end was cut by 2 bases, the J end by 7 bases, with 11 bases between. The CDR3 sequence is 12 residues long. Written as DNA, the CDR3 is TGTGCCTGGAGTTCGTCCCTAGGGACCCAGTACTTC. Amino acids: CAWSSSLGTQYF.

The rearrangement links TRBV19 to TRBJ2-2; D is perhaps TRBD1 (5 bases). V lost 5 bases to trimming and J lost 5 bases, with 12 bases between them. This CDR3 contains 14 residues. The germline gives CDR1 LNHDA, CDR2 SQIVND (reference sequence). This chain's CDR3 is CASSVQGRTGELFF. The CDR3 DNA is TGTGCCAGTAGTGTGCAGGGCAGGACCGGGGAGCTGTTTTTT.

The chain uses TRBV15 and TRBJ2-5; D gene uncertain. Per the germline V gene, CDR1 is LNHNV and CDR2 is YYDKDF (reference sequence). V gave up 1 base and J gave up 4 bases, with 7 bases separating them. The CDR3 consists of 13 residues. This chain's CDR3 is CATSRGYRETQYF. For the CDR3, the DNA is TGTGCCACCAGCAGAGGCTACAGAGAGACCCAGTACTTC. Filled out from reference TRBV15 and TRBJ2-5, the complete variable domain reads DAMVIQNPRYQVTQFGKPVTLSCSQTLNHNVMYWYQQKSSQAPKLLFHYYDKDFNNEADTPDNFQSRRPNTSFCFLDIRSPGLGDTAMYLCATSRGYRETQYFGPGTRLLVL.